The rows below give T cell receptor beta chains drawn from one sample of a study of T cell responses to AZD1222 COVID-19 vaccine. Measured with immunoSEQ multiplex PCR; TCRdb has only the in-frame clones, and not every one. The data show tens of thousands of clones, approximately 85% seen once. Here the sequenced sample was peripheral blood, taken on day 0 of AZD1222 vaccination. These receptors were collected from an adult in good health. Both conserved end residues are trimmed from each CDR3.

v_gene: TRBV7-9
CDR3aa: ASSPFWGAADTQY

v_gene: TRBV25-1
CDR3aa: ASSDGGWAGTEAF

v_gene: TRBV6-5
CDR3aa: ASSYSGYRQNTEAF

v_gene: TRBV7-8
CDR3aa: ASSLETGQAYYGYT

v_gene: TRBV4-2
CDR3aa: ASSPRTSGRLDTQY

v_gene: TRBV3-1/TRBV3-2
CDR3aa: ASSQQLAGGSDTQY

v_gene: TRBV28
CDR3aa: ASRSLAGAFTYEQY

v_gene: TRBV5-1
CDR3aa: ASSFQVDSGEQY

v_gene: TRBV19
CDR3aa: ASSNPQGRSNQPQH

v_gene: TRBV5-1
CDR3aa: ASSLLAVTDTQY

v_gene: TRBV5-1
CDR3aa: ASSPAHGLPNTDTQY

v_gene: TRBV9
CDR3aa: ASSTLTSVQY

v_gene: TRBV30
CDR3aa: AWRPRASGARTSGRAWETQY

v_gene: TRBV24-1
CDR3aa: ATSDRRTGSNQPQH

v_gene: TRBV7-5
CDR3aa: ARTHSGSTIEPLYGYT

v_gene: TRBV19
CDR3aa: ASRPIVTGAKNIQY

v_gene: TRBV28
CDR3aa: ASGTAGGTDTIY

v_gene: TRBV28
CDR3aa: ASSLGLAGVTGELF